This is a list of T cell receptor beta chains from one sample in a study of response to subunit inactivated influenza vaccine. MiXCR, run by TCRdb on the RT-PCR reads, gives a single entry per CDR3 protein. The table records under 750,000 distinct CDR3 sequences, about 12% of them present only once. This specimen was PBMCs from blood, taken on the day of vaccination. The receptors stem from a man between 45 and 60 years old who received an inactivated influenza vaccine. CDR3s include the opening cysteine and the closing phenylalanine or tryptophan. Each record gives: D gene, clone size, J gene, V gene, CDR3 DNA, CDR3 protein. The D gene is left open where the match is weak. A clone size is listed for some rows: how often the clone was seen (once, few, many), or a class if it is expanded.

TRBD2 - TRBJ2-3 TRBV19 TGTGCCAGTAGTATACCCGGGACTAGCAGTGGAGCAGATACGCAGTATTTT CASSIPGTSSGADTQYF
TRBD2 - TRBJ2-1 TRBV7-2 TGTGCCAGCAGCTTAGCGCAAGTAGCGGGGGGCCTCAATGAGCAGTTCTTC CASSLAQVAGGLNEQFF
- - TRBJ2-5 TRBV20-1 TGCAGTGCCCGTGGTCTAAGAGAGACCCAGTACTTC CSARGLRETQYF
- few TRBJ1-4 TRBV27 TGTGCCAGCAGTATCAGGGTACGGGAAAAACTGTTTTTT CASSIRVREKLFF
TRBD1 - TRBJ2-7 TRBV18 TGTGCCAGCTCAGAGGGACAGGACTACGAGCAGTACTTC CASSEGQDYEQYF
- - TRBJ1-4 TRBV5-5 TGTGCCAGCAGCTTGGAGGGACGGGAAGCTGAAAAACTGTTTTTT CASSLEGREAEKLFF
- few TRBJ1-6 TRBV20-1 TGCAGTGCTAGGGAGGAGGAAGCGAATTCACCCCTCCACTTT CSAREEEANSPLHF
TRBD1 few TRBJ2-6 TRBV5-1 TGCGCCAGCAGCTTGACCCCCCGGGACAGGGGCTCTGGGGCCAACGTCCTGACTTTC CASSLTPRDRGSGANVLTF
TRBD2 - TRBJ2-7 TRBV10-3 TGTGCCATCAGTGAGTCGTCTAGCGGGAGGGGGGGACTCTACGAGCAGTACTTC CAISESSSGRGGLYEQYF
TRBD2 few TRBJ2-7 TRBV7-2 TGTGCCAGCAGCTTAAAGCGGGAGTTCGAGCAGTACTTC CASSLKREFEQYF
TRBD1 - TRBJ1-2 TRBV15 TGTGCCACCAGCAGGGGACAGGGGGCGGACTATGGCTACACCTTC CATSRGQGADYGYTF
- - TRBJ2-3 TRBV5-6 TGTGCCAGCAGCTTGGTTGAAGAGTGGGGAAGGGGCACAGATACGCAGTATTTT CASSLVEEWGRGTDTQYF
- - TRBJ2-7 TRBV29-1 TGCAGCGTTGGGGTGGCAGGGAACGAGCAGTACTTC CSVGVAGNEQYF
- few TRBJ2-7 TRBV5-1 TGCGCCAGCAGCCCTGCGCCATCCGCCGAGGGGCAGTACTTC CASSPAPSAEGQYF
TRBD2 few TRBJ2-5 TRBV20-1 TGCAGTGCAAATTCACATCTAGCGGGGGAGACCCAGTACTTC CSANSHLAGETQYF
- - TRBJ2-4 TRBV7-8 TGTGCCAGCAGCTTAACCCCCGGGCGGGTGAACATTCAGTACTTC CASSLTPGRVNIQYF
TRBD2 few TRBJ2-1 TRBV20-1 TGCAGTGCTACCGCACCAGGACTAGCGGGGAGGCTCGGGCAGTTCTTC CSATAPGLAGRLGQFF
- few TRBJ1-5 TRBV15 TGTGCCACCAGCAGAGATCAAGGGTCCCTTCAGCCCCAGCATTTT CATSRDQGSLQPQHF
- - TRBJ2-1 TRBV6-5 TGTGCCAGCAGTTACTCGACCGGGGGGCGCATCAATGAGCAGTTCTTC CASSYSTGGRINEQFF
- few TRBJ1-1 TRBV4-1 TGCGCCAGCAGCCAAATCGGTAACACTGAAGCTTTCTTT CASSQIGNTEAFF
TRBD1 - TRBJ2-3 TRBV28 TGTGCCAGCAGCCCGACAGGGTTTAACCCGCAGTATTTT CASSPTGFNPQYF
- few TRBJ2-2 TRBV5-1 TGCGCCAGCAGCTTTCGGGCAGGGGAGAGCGGGGAGCTGTTTTTT CASSFRAGESGELFF
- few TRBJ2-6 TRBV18 TGTGCCAGCTCTGCGGCTGGGGCCAACGTCCTGACTTTC CASSAAGANVLTF
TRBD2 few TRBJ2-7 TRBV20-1 TGCAGTGTTCCCCGGGGAGCGGGGAGAAACGAGCAGTACTTC CSVPRGAGRNEQYF
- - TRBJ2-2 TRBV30 TGTGCCTGGAGCGCCATCCAGAACACCGGGGAGCTGTTTTTT CAWSAIQNTGELFF
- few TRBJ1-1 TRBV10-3 TGTGCCATCAGTGAGGGGGTCGGGCGCACTGAAGCTTTCTTT CAISEGVGRTEAFF
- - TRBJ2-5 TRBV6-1 TGTGCCAGCGCCCAGGGGAACCAAGAGACCCAGTACTTC CASAQGNQETQYF
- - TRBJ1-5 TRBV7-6 TGTGCCAGCAGCTTAAGAGACAATAGCAATCAGCCCCAGCATTTT CASSLRDNSNQPQHF
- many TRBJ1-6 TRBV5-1 TGCGCCAGCAGGGACGACTGGAGCTCCTATAATTCACCCCTCCACTTT CASRDDWSSYNSPLHF
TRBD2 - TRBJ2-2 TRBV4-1 TGCGCCAGCACGAGCGGGAGGGCCGGCACCGGGGAGCTGTTTTTT CASTSGRAGTGELFF
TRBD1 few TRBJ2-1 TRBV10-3 TGTGCCATCAGTGAGGCGGACAGGGGCAATGAGCAGTTCTTC CAISEADRGNEQFF
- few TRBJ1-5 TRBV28 TGTGCCAGCAGCCCCTCCCCTAGCAATCAGCCCCAGCATTTT CASSPSPSNQPQHF
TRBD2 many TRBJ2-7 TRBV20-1 TGCAGTGCTAGAGATCTTAGCGGGAACTACGAGCAGTACTTC CSARDLSGNYEQYF
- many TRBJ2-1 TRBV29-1 TGCAGCGTTGAAGTTCGACAGGTTAGGTCCTACAATGAGCAGTTCTTC CSVEVRQVRSYNEQFF
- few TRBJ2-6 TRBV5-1 TGCGCCAGCAGCTTGGGTCAAGGGGTCAATGTCCTGACTTTC CASSLGQGVNVLTF
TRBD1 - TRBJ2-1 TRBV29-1 TGCAGCGTTGAGGAAATGACAGGGGTCGATGAGCAGTTCTTC CSVEEMTGVDEQFF
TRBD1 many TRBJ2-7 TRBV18 TGTGCCAGCTCACCTCGGGACAGCTCCTACGAGCAGTACTTC CASSPRDSSYEQYF
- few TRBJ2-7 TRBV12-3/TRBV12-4 TGTGCCAGCAGCTGGGGGCAGGCAAGAACCTACGAGCAGTACTTC CASSWGQARTYEQYF
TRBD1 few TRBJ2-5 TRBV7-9 TGTGCCAGCAGCTTAGAGACCGGTCAGGGGGCGTTAGACCAGTACTTC CASSLETGQGALDQYF
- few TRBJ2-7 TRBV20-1 TGCAGTGCTCAGACGGCCAGTGGATTTAAGCCCCTCTACGAGCAGTACTTC CSAQTASGFKPLYEQYF
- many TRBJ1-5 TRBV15 TGTGCCACCAGCAGAGATCGCGGCAATCAGCCCCAGCATTTT CATSRDRGNQPQHF
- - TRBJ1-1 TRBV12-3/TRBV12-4 TGTGCCAGCAGTTTGGCAGGGCCGGGCACTGAAGCTTTCTTT CASSLAGPGTEAFF
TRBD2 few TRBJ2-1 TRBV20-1 TGCAGTGCTAGGGGGGGGACTAGCGGGAGTTTACAGTTCTTC CSARGGTSGSLQFF
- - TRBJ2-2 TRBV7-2 TGTGCCAGCAGCCGGGACGGTACCGGGGAGCTGTTTTTT CASSRDGTGELFF
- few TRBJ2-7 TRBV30 TGTGCCTGGAGTGCCTCGGTCCGGTACGAGCAGTACTTC CAWSASVRYEQYF
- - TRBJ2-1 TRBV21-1 TGTGCCAGCAGCAAATCGCAGGGCGACTACAATGAGCAGTTCTTC CASSKSQGDYNEQFF
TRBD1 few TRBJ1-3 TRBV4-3 TGCGCCAGCAGCCAAGGACAGGGGCCCTTGAGCTCTGGAAACACCATATATTTT CASSQGQGPLSSGNTIYF
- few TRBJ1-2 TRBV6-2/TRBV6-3 TGTGCCAGCAGACCGGGGGCGAACTATGGCTACACCTTC CASRPGANYGYTF
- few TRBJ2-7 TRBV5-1 TGCGCCAGCAGCGTCGGGGTCCAACAGTACTTC CASSVGVQQYF
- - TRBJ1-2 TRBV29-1 TGCAGCGCGGCAGAAAACTATGGCTACACCTTC CSAAENYGYTF
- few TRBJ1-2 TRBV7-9 TGTGCCAGCAGCTTAGGAGGGACACCCTATGGCTACACCTTC CASSLGGTPYGYTF
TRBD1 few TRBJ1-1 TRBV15 TGTGCCACCAGCAGAGACAGGACAGGGTTGAACGAAGCTTTCTTT CATSRDRTGLNEAFF